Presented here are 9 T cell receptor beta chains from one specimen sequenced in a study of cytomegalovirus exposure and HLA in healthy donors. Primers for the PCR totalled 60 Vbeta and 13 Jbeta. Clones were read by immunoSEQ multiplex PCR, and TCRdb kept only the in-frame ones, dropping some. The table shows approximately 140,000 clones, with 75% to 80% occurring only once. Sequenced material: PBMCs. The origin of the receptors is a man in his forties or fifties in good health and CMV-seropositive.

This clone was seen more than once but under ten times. The CDR3 nucleotides read TGTGCCAGCAACCTCCCCAGGAATCAGCCCCAGCATTTT. Its translation is CASNLPRNQPQHF. V usage is TRBV6-6 and J usage is TRBJ1-5; D call uncertain. Germline V gene data show CDR1 as MNHNY and CDR2 as SVGAGI (reference sequence). The CDR3 consists of 13 residues. Deletions cut 7 bases from V and 4 bases from J, with 11 bases between.

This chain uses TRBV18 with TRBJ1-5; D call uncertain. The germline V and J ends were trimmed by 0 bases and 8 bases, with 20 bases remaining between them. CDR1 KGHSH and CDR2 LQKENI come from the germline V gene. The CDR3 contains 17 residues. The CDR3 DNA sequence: TGTGCCAGCTCACCACCCCAAGCGGGGAGCGGTAAGAAGCCCCAGCATTTT. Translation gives CASSPPQAGSGKKPQHF.

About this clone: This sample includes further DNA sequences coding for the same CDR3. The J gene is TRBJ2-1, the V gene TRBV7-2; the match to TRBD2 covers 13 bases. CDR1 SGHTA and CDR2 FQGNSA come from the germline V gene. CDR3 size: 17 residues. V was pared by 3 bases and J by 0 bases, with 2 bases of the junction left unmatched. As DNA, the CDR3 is TGTGCCAGCAGCTTTCGGACTAGCGGGAGCTCCTACAATGAGCAGTTCTTC. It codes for CASSFRTSGSSYNEQFF.

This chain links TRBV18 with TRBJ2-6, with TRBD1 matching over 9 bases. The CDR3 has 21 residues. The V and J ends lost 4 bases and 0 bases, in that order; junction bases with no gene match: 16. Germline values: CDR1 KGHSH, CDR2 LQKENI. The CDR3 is CASSLHSGQGFVFSGANVLTF. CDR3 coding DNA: TGTGCCAGCTCACTCCATTCGGGACAGGGCTTTGTGTTCTCTGGGGCCAACGTCCTGACTTTC.

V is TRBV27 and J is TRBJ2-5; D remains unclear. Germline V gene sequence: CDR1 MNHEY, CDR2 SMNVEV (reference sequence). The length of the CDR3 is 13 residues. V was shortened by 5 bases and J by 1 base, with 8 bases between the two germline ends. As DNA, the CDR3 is TGTGCCAGCAGTGCCTACAGCCAAGAGACCCAGTACTTC. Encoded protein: CASSAYSQETQYF.

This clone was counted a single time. CDR3 nucleotide sequence: TGCAGCGTTCGAAGCCCAGATACGCAGTATTTT. Protein product: CSVRSPDTQYF. The rearrangement joins TRBV29-1 to TRBJ2-3; D remains unclear. Germline CDR1 is SQVTM and CDR2 is ANQGSEA. Trimming took 5 bases from V and 4 from J, leaving 7 bases between them. This CDR3 has 11 amino acids.

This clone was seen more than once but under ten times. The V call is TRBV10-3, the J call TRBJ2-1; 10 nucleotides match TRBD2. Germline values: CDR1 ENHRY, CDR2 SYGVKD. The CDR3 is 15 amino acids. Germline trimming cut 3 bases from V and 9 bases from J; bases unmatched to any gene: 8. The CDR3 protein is CAISELSGRVGEQFF. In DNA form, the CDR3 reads TGTGCCATCAGTGAATTAAGCGGGAGGGTGGGTGAGCAGTTCTTC.

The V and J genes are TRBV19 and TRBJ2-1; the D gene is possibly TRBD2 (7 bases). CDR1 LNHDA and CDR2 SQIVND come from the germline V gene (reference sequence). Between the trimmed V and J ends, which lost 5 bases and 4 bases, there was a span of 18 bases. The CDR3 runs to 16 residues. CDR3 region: CASSSRGGRTYNEQFF. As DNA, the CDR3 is TGTGCCAGTAGTTCCAGGGGAGGGAGGACTTACAATGAGCAGTTCTTC.

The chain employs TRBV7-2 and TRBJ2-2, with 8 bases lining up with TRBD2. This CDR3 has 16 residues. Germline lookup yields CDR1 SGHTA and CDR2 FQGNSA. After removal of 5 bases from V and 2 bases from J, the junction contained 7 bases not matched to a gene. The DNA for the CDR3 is TGTGCCAGCAGCCTCACTAGCGGAGCTAACACCGGGGAGCTGTTTTTT. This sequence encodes CASSLTSGANTGELFF.